This T cell receptor (beta chain) comes out of a study of blood T cell repertoires in COVID-19. Authors' data handling: Amplifying reference gene primers gave estimates of nucleated cell counts. Clones were sequenced by immunoSEQ multiplex PCR, and TCRdb holds only the in-frame ones, with some missing. Clone size and the V and J calls come from that table; the DNA yielded D and trimming. The data contain a few hundred thousand clones, approximately 89% of them singletons. V was clipped by 11 bases and J by 0 bases, with 13 bases between them. The CDR3 sequence is 13 residues long. Germline assignment: CDR1 SGHTA and CDR2 FQGTGA. Participants were aged roughly 18 to 89 years from about two dozen US areas. Allocation to cohorts depended on clinical history reported by the participants. Recovered status applied to Cohort 3 donors who had two consecutive negative PCRs. It also applied to those with clearance or with symptom resolution.

The receptor was isolated from a woman aged 55-70 years who had recovered from COVID-19. Sequencing was carried out using PBMCs or T cells enriched from blood (not recorded which). The gene calls are TRBV7-3 and TRBJ1-1; no reliable D call. The CDR3 bases are TGTGCCTCGGGGTCGGGCATGAACACTGAAGCTTTCTTT. Translating gives CASGSGMNTEAFF.